This T cell receptor beta chain was identified during a study of CD8 T cell repertoires and HIV-1 epitope variants. Study in general: Separate wells received one of Twenty-five Gag or Nef variant peptides. Control wells had CMV/EBV/flu peptides, negative Ebola AY9, or no peptide. Separate from the cultures, 1M uncultured T cells served as baseline.

This clone has more than one count but fewer than ten. Antigen specificity is unknown. The V segment lost 0 bases and the J segment 0 bases; nucleotides outside the gene matches: 9. The germline V gene encodes CDR1 PRHDT and CDR2 FYEKMQ (reference sequence). CDR3 length: 20 amino acids. Study results and limitations: The TAALDMSHF plasma variant had no responses, unlike KF9 (roughly five clonotypes) and HW9 (one).

Libraries were prepared by immunoSEQ multiplex PCR; TCRdb keeps only in-frame clonotypes and omits some of them. The sample has a few thousand clones, 65% to 70% seen once; the top ten hold about 40%. The rearrangement joins TRBV13 to TRBJ2-1; 12 bases align to TRBD2. This TCR derives from a male donor with HIV. Sequencing used cultured CD8+ T cells derived from PBMCs. DNA of the CDR3: TGTGCCAGCAGCTTAGGTGAAGGGTCTAGCGGGAGGGTCTCCTACAATGAGCAGTTCTTC. It specifies CASSLGEGSSGRVSYNEQFF. Supplemented by reference TRBV13 and TRBJ2-1, the full variable domain reads AAGVIQSPRHLIKEKRETATLKCYPIPRHDTVYWYQQGPGQDPQFLISFYEKMQSDKGSIPDRFSAQQFSDYHSELNMSSLELGDSALYFCASSLGEGSSGRVSYNEQFFGPGTRLTVL.